The source of this TCR beta chain is a study of T cells in Graves' hyperthyroidism and ophthalmopathy. CDR1 and CDR2 from the germline V gene are WSHSY and SAAADI. The CDR3 runs to 14 residues. V lost 10 bases, J lost 1 base, and 16 bases lay in between. RNA transcripts gave rise to amplified TCR beta CDR3 regions. An initial round of RT-PCR targeting the TCR CDR3 relied on the HTBI primer set. TCRdb fed the multiplex PCR reads into MiXCR, producing one record per CDR3 protein. Here the sample spans about 560,000 distinct CDR3 sequences, approximately 16% being singletons. Patients between 18 and 65 years old had hyperthyroidism, newly diagnosed and lasting under 2 months. A patient was excluded if there was uncontrolled infection, other autoimmune disease, pregnancy or lactation. Fresh peripheral blood, around 9.5 ml, yielded the PBMCs. The study, taken as a whole, reports: Median prediction lead before ophthalmopathy onset was 5.5 to 7 months with the model.

This clonotype has just a few counts. The antigen is not known. The sample was blood. V gene TRBV10-2 combines with J gene TRBJ1-2; D possibly corresponds to TRBD1 (6 bases). The clonotype originates from a woman between 18 and 30 years old with Graves' hyperthyroidism. The DNA for the CDR3 is TGCGCCACCCAGGGGAGGGTTGGTAACTATGGCTACACCTTC. It translates to CATQGRVGNYGYTF.